These T cell receptor beta chains were read from a single sample in a study of a mutant IDH1 vaccine in newly diagnosed glioma. Some clones are missing from TCRdb's copy, which holds only in-frame ones; the method was immunoSEQ multiplex PCR. The sample includes tens of thousands of clones, around 86% of them seen just once. Their antigens remain unidentified. The sequencing used PBMCs, collected from a glioma patient whose treatment included an IDH1 peptide vaccine. The receptors stem from a man aged 35-49 years with glioma. The CDR3 runs from the conserved cysteine through the conserved F or W. A D gene is named only where the DNA matches it firmly. Rows may omit the clone size; those that give it use once, few, many or a size class.

CDR3 DNA,CDR3 protein,V gene,D gene,clone size,J gene
TGTGCCAGTAGTACCGACAGGTCGGGGAACACTGAAGCTTTCTTT,CASSTDRSGNTEAFF,TRBV19,.,.,TRBJ1-1
TGCGCCAGCAGCTTGGAAGGGGGAGAGACCCAGTACTTC,CASSLEGGETQYF,TRBV5-1,.,.,TRBJ2-5
TGTGCCAGCAGTTACCGGGACAGAGGAAACTATGGCTACACCTTC,CASSYRDRGNYGYTF,TRBV6-5,TRBD1,.,TRBJ1-2
TGTGCTAGCAGCCAGCTAGCGGGGAGCTCCTACGAGCAGTACTTC,CASSQLAGSSYEQYF,TRBV7-7,TRBD2,.,TRBJ2-7
TGTGCCAGCAGCTTCCAAGGTCCCGGGGAGCTGTTTTTT,CASSFQGPGELFF,TRBV7-2,.,.,TRBJ2-2
TGTGCCCTGCGGGGGGACTCTGGGGCCAACGTCCTGACTTTC,CALRGDSGANVLTF,TRBV10-3,TRBD2,.,TRBJ2-6
TGTGCCAGCAGTCAAAGCGATGCCAGACTATCCTATGGCTACACCTTC,CASSQSDARLSYGYTF,TRBV7-9,.,.,TRBJ1-2
TGTGCCAGCAGTCGCCTAGCGGGATTCTCCTACGAGCAGTACTTC,CASSRLAGFSYEQYF,TRBV28,TRBD2,.,TRBJ2-7
TGTGCCAGCAGTTTATCGGGACTAGCGGGACCCGAGCAGTACTTC,CASSLSGLAGPEQYF,TRBV28,TRBD2,once,TRBJ2-7
TGTGCCAGCAGCCAAGACGCGACCTCCGGGGGGAACGAGCAGTACTTC,CASSQDATSGGNEQYF,TRBV4-2,TRBD2,once,TRBJ2-7
TGTGCCAGCAGTTTATACGACAAAGAGACCCAGTACTTC,CASSLYDKETQYF,TRBV27,.,.,TRBJ2-5
TGTGCCAGCTCACCACCGGGACAGAGACATGATAGCTATGGCTACACCTTC,CASSPPGQRHDSYGYTF,TRBV18,TRBD1,.,TRBJ1-2
TGTGCCAGCAGCCCTTGGGGCAGGGAGAACACTGAAGCTTTCTTT,CASSPWGRENTEAFF,TRBV7-8,.,.,TRBJ1-1
TGTGCCAGCAGCGTAAGACAGGGTGGGACCCAGTACTTC,CASSVRQGGTQYF,TRBV9,TRBD1,.,TRBJ2-5
TGCAGCGGAGGAGGTGGGGTCGGCGAGCAGTACTTC,CSGGGGVGEQYF,TRBV29-1,.,.,TRBJ2-7
TGTGCCAGCAGCCCAAGGCGCCAAAACGTCGGGGAGCTGTTTTTT,CASSPRRQNVGELFF,TRBV14,.,.,TRBJ2-2
TGTGCCAGCAGTCCAGGGGACGCGAACGGAAACACCATATATTTT,CASSPGDANGNTIYF,TRBV2,.,.,TRBJ1-3
TGCAGTGCTAGAGATGGGACTAGCGGGTTCTTC,CSARDGTSGFF,TRBV20-1,TRBD2,once,TRBJ2-1
TGTGCCAGCAGCTTACAGTCCGGGCTAAATCAGCCCCAGCATTTT,CASSLQSGLNQPQHF,TRBV7-6,.,few,TRBJ1-5
TGCAGCGTTGACGGGTCCTCAGATACGCAGTATTTT,CSVDGSSDTQYF,TRBV29-1,.,.,TRBJ2-3
TGCGCCAGCAGCTTTGGGACAGGGCAATACGAGCAGTACTTC,CASSFGTGQYEQYF,TRBV5-1,TRBD1,.,TRBJ2-7
TGCGCCAGCAGCGGTAGGGACAGGGAGACGGACTATGGCTACACCTTC,CASSGRDRETDYGYTF,TRBV10-1,TRBD1,.,TRBJ1-2
TGTGCCAGCAGCTTAATGGCCGCAGATACGCAGTATTTT,CASSLMAADTQYF,TRBV7-2,.,.,TRBJ2-3
TGTGCCAGCAGCCCGGGACCACAAGAGACCCAGTACTTC,CASSPGPQETQYF,TRBV7-3,.,.,TRBJ2-5
TGTGCCAGCAGCCCCACGGGGGTGCCCTACGAGCAGTACTTC,CASSPTGVPYEQYF,TRBV9,.,.,TRBJ2-7
TGCGCCAGCAGCTTGGGGGCTAGCGGGAGGGGCAATGAGCAGTTCTTC,CASSLGASGRGNEQFF,TRBV5-1,TRBD2,few,TRBJ2-1
TGTGCCAGCTCACCACCGGGGGCTACCTCTGGAAACACCATATATTTT,CASSPPGATSGNTIYF,TRBV18,.,.,TRBJ1-3
TGTGCCAGCAGCAAAGTAGGGACAGCCGTTAAGGGCTACACCTTC,CASSKVGTAVKGYTF,TRBV21-1,.,.,TRBJ1-2
TGTGCCAGCAGCCCTAGGTGGGGAGGGAGGACCATCCCCTACGAGCAGTACTTC,CASSPRWGGRTIPYEQYF,TRBV7-2,TRBD2,.,TRBJ2-7
TGTGCCACCAGCAGAGGTTGGGGACAGGGAGAGACTGAAGCTTTCTTT,CATSRGWGQGETEAFF,TRBV15,TRBD1,.,TRBJ1-1
TGTGCCAGCAATTTCGGGACTAGCGGGCCCAGAGTGTTCTTC,CASNFGTSGPRVFF,TRBV7-2,TRBD2,few,TRBJ2-1
TGTGCCAGTAGTATATTTTTCGGACCTAATCAGCCCCAGCATTTT,CASSIFFGPNQPQHF,TRBV19,.,.,TRBJ1-5
TGTGCCAGCAGCTTGGCCGGGGGGACACCACGCACAGATACGCAGTATTTT,CASSLAGGTPRTDTQYF,TRBV5-4,.,.,TRBJ2-3
TGTGCCAGCAGCATTAGCGGGAGTGTCTACGAGCAGTACTTC,CASSISGSVYEQYF,TRBV11-1,TRBD2,.,TRBJ2-7